The 25 T cell receptor beta chains reported below all come from one sample, sequenced in a study of OX40 agonist ivuxolimab in advanced cancers. Profiling relied on immunoSEQ multiplex PCR, and the TCRdb table lists in-frame clones only, not all of them. Among about 58,000 clones listed, approximately 75% were seen once. The sample was CD4+ or CD8+ T cells sorted from blood, taken in a trial of the OX40 agonist ivuxolimab. The receptors originated from an adult with an advanced solid tumor such as melanoma, head and neck, liver or kidney cancer.

This chain links TRBV27 with TRBJ2-7, with D unclear. Trimming took 5 bases from V and 7 from J, leaving 15 bases between them. Germline CDR1 MNHEY, CDR2 SMNVEV (reference sequence). CDR3 size: 13 residues. The CDR3 here is CASSEDWEEEQYF. CDR3 in DNA: TGTGCCAGCAGTGAAGACTGGGAAGAAGAGCAGTACTTC.

The J gene is TRBJ2-1, the V gene TRBV6-4; D possibly matches TRBD1 or TRBD2 (5 bases each). Per the germline V gene, CDR1 is MRHNA and CDR2 is SNTAGT. V lost 4 bases and J 0 bases, leaving 13 bases between the germline ends. This CDR3 comprises 16 residues. Here the CDR3 reads CASSVKGTDSYNEQFF. The CDR3 DNA follows: TGTGCCAGCAGTGTCAAGGGGACGGACTCCTACAATGAGCAGTTCTTC.

Concerning this clone: A much larger clone lies a single base off, so this may be a read error. V usage is TRBV10-1 and J usage is TRBJ2-7; 7 bases match TRBD1. The V gene's germline CDR1 is WNHNN and CDR2 SYGVQD (reference sequence). CDR3 length equals 14 residues. V was pared by 8 bases and J by 3 bases, with 10 bases of the junction left unmatched. The CDR3 DNA reads as TGCGCCAGCTCGCAGACAGGGTCCGGCTACGAGCAGTACTTC. Its protein is CASSQTGSGYEQYF.

Only a few counts were recorded for this clone. The chain employs TRBV6-5 and TRBJ2-3; 8 nucleotides agree with TRBD2. V lost 4 bases, J lost 1 base, and 7 bases stayed unmatched. Germline loops: CDR1 MNHEY, CDR2 SVGAGI. The CDR3 has 16 residues. The CDR3, as DNA: TGTGCCAGCAGTTTACGGGGGGGCCGGGGCACAGATACGCAGTATTTT. Amino acid sequence: CASSLRGGRGTDTQYF.

The genes are TRBV6-1 and TRBJ2-5; 10 bases are a match to TRBD2. The ends lost 7 bases at V and 7 bases at J; junction bases unmatched: 12. The CDR3 has 15 amino acids. Germline assignment: CDR1 MNHNS and CDR2 SASEGT. For the CDR3, the DNA is TGTGCCAGCATTGCCCCCGGGACTAGCGCCGGGACCCAGTACTTC. Protein product: CASIAPGTSAGTQYF.

V is TRBV5-6 and J is TRBJ2-1, with 8 bases matching TRBD1. Per germline, CDR1 SGHDT and CDR2 YYEEEE. V lost 0 bases to trimming and J lost 9 bases; unmatched junction nucleotides: 8. This CDR3 region has 15 residues. The DNA for the CDR3 is TGTGCCAGCAGCTTGGCCAGGGGGCTTGGCAGTGAGCAGTTCTTC. Translating it yields CASSLARGLGSEQFF.

The V gene is TRBV19, the J gene TRBJ1-4; 9 bases match TRBD1. Trimming at V came to 6 bases and at J to 8 bases, leaving 13 bases not matched to a gene. The germline CDR1 and CDR2 sequences are LNHDA and SQIVND (reference sequence). This CDR3 region has 16 residues. DNA of the CDR3: TGTGCCAGTAGCCCACCCAGGGACAGGGAATACGAAAAACTGTTTTTT. It is translated as CASSPPRDREYEKLFF.

This clone was picked up a small number of times. The chain carries TRBV9 and TRBJ1-2; D may be TRBD1 (5 bases). With 6 bases removed from V and 5 bases from J, the gap between germline ends came to 26 bases. The CDR3 has 17 amino acids. Per the germline V gene, CDR1 is SGDLS and CDR2 is YYNGEE. The CDR3 sequence is CASTPGTRGFSKYGYTF. The DNA of the CDR3 is TGTGCCAGCACTCCCGGGACCCGAGGCTTTTCCAAATATGGCTACACCTTC.

The V gene is TRBV10-3, the J gene TRBJ2-7, with TRBD1 matching 7 bases. This CDR3 contains 14 residues. Germline CDR1 ENHRY, CDR2 SYGVKD. The ends lost 4 bases at V and 7 bases at J; junction bases unmatched: 10. Here the CDR3 reads CAISADRTNTEQYF. In DNA form, the CDR3 reads TGTGCCATCAGTGCGGACAGGACCAATACGGAGCAGTACTTC.

The chain joins TRBV7-9 to TRBJ1-4; D call uncertain. The V end was cut by 4 bases, the J end by 11 bases, with 14 bases between. The germline gives CDR1 SEHNR, CDR2 FQNEAQ (reference sequence). The CDR3 loop spans 13 amino acids. In nucleotides, the CDR3 is TGTGCCAGCAGCTCCCTCCGGAGCGGGAAACTGTTTTTT. It codes for CASSSLRSGKLFF. The whole variable domain, remainder taken from reference TRBV7-9 and TRBJ1-4, is DTGVSQNPRHKITKRGQNVTFRCDPISEHNRLYWYRQTLGQGPEFLTYFQNEAQLEKSRLLSDRFSAERPKGSFSTLEIQRTEQGDSAMYLCASSSLRSGKLFFGSGTQLSVL.

This chain uses TRBV19 with TRBJ1-5; 8 nucleotides align to TRBD1. This CDR3 comprises 15 residues. Germline CDR1 reads LNHDA; CDR2 reads SQIVND (reference sequence). V was pared by 0 bases and J by 6 bases, with 4 bases of the junction left unmatched. The CDR3 loop is CASSIDGQGSQPQHF. CDR3 bases: TGTGCCAGTAGTATAGATGGACAGGGATCTCAGCCCCAGCATTTT.

This clone appeared a single time. This sequence joins TRBV4-2 and TRBJ2-7, with D unclear. The CDR3 runs to 15 residues. The V gene lost 0 bases and the J gene lost 0 bases, with 9 bases spanning the gap. Germline CDR1 and CDR2: LGHNA and YNFKEQ. CDR3 in amino acids: CASSQDAGHSYEQYF. The CDR3 bases are TGTGCCAGCAGCCAAGATGCCGGGCACTCCTACGAGCAGTACTTC.

The chain employs TRBV25-1 and TRBJ2-5; 15 bases match TRBD2. Germline loops: CDR1 MGHDK, CDR2 SYGVNS. The CDR3 totals 15 residues. V lost 3 bases and J lost 5; bases outside the gene matches: 1. CDR3 sequence (DNA): TGTGCCAGCAGTGAGGGACTAGCGGGGGGTGAGACCCAGTACTTC. Protein sequence: CASSEGLAGGETQYF.

The genes are TRBV19 and TRBJ2-2; D possibly matches TRBD1 or TRBD2 (5 bases each). Trimming shortened V by 8 bases and J by 3 bases, and 16 bases separated the two germline ends. The germline gives CDR1 LNHDA, CDR2 SQIVND (reference sequence). The CDR3 covers 15 residues. Here the CDR3 DNA reads TGTGCCAGTCTTTGGGGGAATATGTACACCGGGGAGCTGTTTTTT. Residues: CASLWGNMYTGELFF.

The chain recombines TRBV12-5 with TRBJ2-1; weak D call: TRBD1 (6 bases). With 7 bases removed from V and 8 bases from J, the gap between germline ends came to 9 bases. Germline values: CDR1 LGHNT, CDR2 FRNRAP. The CDR3 runs 11 residues. CDR3 sequence reads: CASDRVDEQFF. Here the CDR3 DNA reads TGTGCTAGTGACAGGGTGGATGAGCAGTTCTTC.

The rearrangement uses TRBV11-1 and TRBJ2-4; 11 bases align to TRBD1. V was pared by 5 bases and J by 8 bases, with 8 bases of the junction left unmatched. CDR1 is SGHAT and CDR2 is FQDESV in the germline V gene (reference sequence). CDR3 size: 15 residues. The CDR3, as DNA: TGTGCCAGCAGCGCGGGACAGGGGGGTAGTGACATTCAGTACTTC. As protein: CASSAGQGGSDIQYF.

This clone was detected a few times. The rearrangement joins TRBV9 to TRBJ2-3; D is perhaps TRBD2 (7 bases). The CDR3 consists of 15 residues. CDR1 is SGDLS, CDR2 YYNGEE, per germline. V gave up 0 bases and J gave up 2 bases, with 10 bases separating them. CDR3 DNA: TGTGCCAGCAGCGTAGTGGGGGGGGCCACAGATACGCAGTATTTT. Its translation: CASSVVGGATDTQYF.

This chain links TRBV5-1 with TRBJ2-5; perhaps TRBD2 as D (6 bases). The V gene lost 1 base and the J gene lost 1 base, with 11 bases spanning the gap. This CDR3 has 15 residues. CDR1 is SGHRS, CDR2 YFSETQ, per germline. The CDR3 region is CASSLSLGGQETQYF. Here the CDR3 DNA reads TGCGCCAGCAGCTTGTCGTTGGGGGGCCAAGAGACCCAGTACTTC.

This clone was picked up a small number of times. This chain uses TRBV5-5 with TRBJ2-3; the match to TRBD2 covers 14 bases. The CDR3 covers 17 residues. The junction had 8 bases not matched to a gene; V was cut back by 4 bases and J by 4 bases. In germline, CDR1 is SGHKS, CDR2 YYEKEE (reference sequence). CDR3 loop: CASSLRLAGGQADTQYF. CDR3 DNA: TGTGCCAGCAGCCTCCGACTAGCGGGGGGGCAGGCAGATACGCAGTATTTT. Using reference TRBV5-5 and TRBJ2-3 for the parts outside the CDR3, the full variable domain is DAGVTQSPTHLIKTRGQQVTLRCSPISGHKSVSWYQQVLGQGPQFIFQYYEKEERGRGNFPDRFSARQFPNYSSELNVNALLLGDSALYLCASSLRLAGGQADTQYFGPGTRLTVL.

A few counts support this clone. V is TRBV18 and J is TRBJ2-7, with 9 nucleotides matching TRBD1. CDR3 length equals 14 residues. The germline V gene has CDR1 KGHSH and CDR2 LQKENI. J lost 4 bases, V lost 3 bases, and 4 bases had no gene match. CDR3 region: CASSPGTGNYEQYF. The CDR3, as DNA: TGTGCCAGCTCACCGGGGACAGGGAATTACGAGCAGTACTTC.

This CDR3 reads CASSPDRDQETQYF. CDR3 coding DNA: TGTGCCAGCAGTCCAGACAGAGACCAAGAGACCCAGTACTTC. The chain combines TRBV2 with TRBJ2-5; D might be TRBD1 (5 bases). There are 14 residues in the CDR3. Trimming shortened V by 5 bases and J by 0 bases, and 10 bases separated the two germline ends. Germline CDR1 SNHLY, CDR2 FYNNEI.

The genes are TRBV6-6 and TRBJ2-2; tentatively, D is TRBD1 (6 bases). The CDR3 covers 13 residues. CDR1 is MNHNY and CDR2 is SVGAGI in the germline V gene (reference sequence). Trimming cost V 3 bases and J 6 bases, with 8 bases left between them. The CDR3 protein is CASSYQGSGELFF. The CDR3 nucleotides are TGTGCCAGCAGTTATCAGGGGTCCGGGGAGCTGTTTTTT.

The CDR3 sequence: CASSFFQTGTVYNEQFF. The CDR3 DNA is TGTGCCAGCAGCTTTTTCCAAACCGGGACAGTTTACAATGAGCAGTTCTTC. This chain uses TRBV11-3 with TRBJ2-1; TRBD1 aligns across 7 bases. This CDR3 comprises 17 residues. Germline V gene lookup returns CDR1 SGHNT and CDR2 YENEEA. The ends lost 3 bases at V and 4 bases at J; junction bases unmatched: 12.

This clone was detected only once. The genes are TRBV7-3 and TRBJ1-1, with D unclear. Germline V gene data show CDR1 as SGHTA and CDR2 as FQGTGA. The V and J ends lost 5 bases and 7 bases respectively, with 11 bases between them. This CDR3 spans 12 amino acids. The chain's CDR3 is CASSPYRIEAFF. CDR3 nucleotide sequence: TGTGCCAGCAGCCCCTACCGAATTGAAGCTTTCTTT.

The rearrangement links TRBV5-4 to TRBJ1-2; no definite D call. Germline-derived CDR1 and CDR2 are SGHNT and YYREEE (reference sequence). The V end was cut by 5 bases, the J end by 0 bases, with 14 bases between. CDR3 length equals 15 residues. CDR3 DNA sequence: TGTGCCAGCAGGGATAAGGGCGGCTCTAACTATGGCTACACCTTC. Its translation is CASRDKGGSNYGYTF.